Below, 10 T cell receptor beta chains from the same sample are listed, as sequenced in a study of T cells in Graves' hyperthyroidism and ophthalmopathy. What was amplified from RNA transcripts were TCR beta CDR3 regions. The HTBI primer set was used in a first-round RT-PCR of the TCR CDR3. TCRdb recomputed calls from the multiplex PCR reads with MiXCR, one row per CDR3 protein. The repertoire consists of about 300,000 distinct CDR3 sequences, with roughly 19% occurring once and the leading ten covering just under 40%. The sequenced sample was blood. These receptors came from a man aged 45-65 years with Graves' ophthalmopathy.

A few counts support this clonotype. The rearrangement joins TRBV24-1 to TRBJ2-2, with D unclear. Per the germline V gene, CDR1 is KGHDR and CDR2 is SFDVKD. The ends were cut back, 5 bases at V and 4 bases at J, with 19 bases in the middle. The CDR3 is made up of 17 amino acids. For the CDR3, the DNA is TGTGCCACCAGTGGCTCCGATCGCGCGACGCGCACCGGGGAGCTGTTTTTT. Its translation is CATSGSDRATRTGELFF.

V gene TRBV27 combines with J gene TRBJ2-7, with D perhaps TRBD1 or TRBD2 (5 bases each). The germline V gene encodes CDR1 MNHEY and CDR2 SMNVEV (reference sequence). This CDR3 region has 13 residues. Trimming pared 5 bases from V and 2 bases from J, leaving 10 bases between. The chain's CDR3 is CASSPPGPYEQYF. Here the CDR3 DNA reads TGTGCCAGCAGTCCCCCGGGACCCTACGAGCAGTACTTC.

This clonotype was counted many times. The chain combines TRBV6-1 with TRBJ1-1, with D maybe TRBD1 (5 bases). The ends were cut back, 6 bases at V and 1 base at J, with 15 bases in the middle. This CDR3 region has 15 residues. The germline gives CDR1 MNHNS, CDR2 SASEGT. The CDR3 nucleotides read TGTGCCAGCAGACACACGGGACTCTCGAACACTGAAGCTTTCTTT. Translation gives CASRHTGLSNTEAFF.

In this sample, this clonotype turned up many times. This CDR3 reads CASGSSRATYEQYF. The CDR3 DNA follows: TGCGCCAGCGGCTCAAGCAGGGCTACGTACGAGCAGTACTTC. This chain joins TRBV5-1 and TRBJ2-7; tentatively, D is TRBD1 (5 bases). Trimming removed 7 bases at V and 4 bases at J, with 18 bases between. Germline V lookup: CDR1 SGHRS, CDR2 YFSETQ. CDR3 size: 14 residues.

The V and J genes are TRBV9 and TRBJ2-1; TRBD2 agrees at 13 bases. This CDR3 has 16 residues. Per the germline V gene, CDR1 is SGDLS and CDR2 is YYNGEE. J was trimmed by 4 bases and V by 3 bases; bases with no gene match: 4. CDR3 protein: CASSERLAGGYNEQFF. In DNA, the CDR3 is TGTGCCAGCAGCGAGAGACTAGCGGGAGGTTACAATGAGCAGTTCTTC.

This clonotype was counted many times. The chain combines TRBV20-1 with TRBJ2-1, with 8 bases aligning to TRBD2. CDR1 DFQATT and CDR2 SNEGSKA come from the germline V gene (reference sequence). Trimming cost V 8 bases and J 6 bases; bases outside gene matches: 12. CDR3 length: 14 amino acids. The CDR3 loop reads CSTYRTSTTNEQFF. CDR3 sequence (DNA): TGCAGTACTTACCGGACTAGCACTACCAATGAGCAGTTCTTC.

This clonotype has at least ten counts. The chain joins TRBV20-1 to TRBJ2-5, with a weak D call TRBD2 (5 bases). V was trimmed by 6 bases and J by 2 bases, leaving 16 bases between them. Germline lookup yields CDR1 DFQATT and CDR2 SNEGSKA (reference sequence). There are 14 residues in the CDR3. The CDR3 nucleotides read TGCAGTGCCCAAAGAGGGCCGGCACAAGAGACCCAGTACTTC. Protein sequence: CSAQRGPAQETQYF.

This chain connects TRBV15 to TRBJ2-6; 14 positions agree with TRBD2. The CDR3 contains 19 residues. J lost 0 bases, V lost 5 bases, and 6 bases had no gene match. The germline CDR1 and CDR2 sequences are LNHNV and YYDKDF (reference sequence). The CDR3: CATSWGLAGVHSGANVLTF. The CDR3 DNA follows: TGTGCCACCAGCTGGGGACTAGCGGGAGTACACTCTGGGGCCAACGTCCTGACTTTC.

About this clonotype itself: With a far larger clone one base away, a read error is the likely cause. The V and J genes are TRBV7-9 and TRBJ1-1; D is uncertain. The V gene's germline CDR1 is SEHNR and CDR2 FQNEAQ (reference sequence). Trimming pared 7 bases from V and 1 base from J, leaving 10 bases between. CDR3 length: 13 amino acids. CDR3 protein: CASTFAGNTEAFF. The CDR3 DNA follows: TGTGCCAGCACCTTCGCAGGGAACACTGAAGCTTTCTTT. Based on the CDR3 plus reference TRBV7-9 and TRBJ1-1, the full variable domain is DTGVSQNPRHKITKRGQNVTFRCDPISEHNRLYWYRQTLGQGPEFLTYFQNEAQLEKSRLLSDRFSAERPKGSFSTLEIQRTEQGDSAMYLCASTFAGNTEAFFGQGTRLTVV.

This clonotype was found many times. The chain couples TRBV11-2 to TRBJ2-7; TRBD2 might be the D (6 bases). Per germline, CDR1 SGHAT and CDR2 FQNNGV. The CDR3 runs to 13 residues. The V end was cut by 3 bases, the J end by 3 bases, with 9 bases between. The CDR3 is CASSFERVYEQYF. The CDR3 region has the DNA TGTGCCAGCAGCTTCGAGCGGGTCTACGAGCAGTACTTC. The whole variable domain, filled in from reference TRBV11-2 and TRBJ2-7, reads EAGVAQSPRYKIIEKRQSVAFWCNPISGHATLYWYQQILGQGPKLLIQFQNNGVVDDSQLPKDRFSAERLKGVDSTLKIQPAKLEDSAVYLCASSFERVYEQYFGPGTRLTVT.